This is a list of T cell receptor beta chains from one sample in a study of memory CD4+ T cells and cytomegalovirus serostatus. Assay: immunoSEQ multiplex PCR; the TCRdb copy retains only in-frame clones and omits some. The sample lists some 30,000 clones, around four fifths seen once, with around 0.63% in the top ten. Sequences were obtained from memory CD4+ T cells from blood. The receptor set was obtained from an adult in good health and CMV-seronegative. Some clones in this sample may be carry-over from other donors' samples. Both conserved end residues are part of each CDR3. Each record gives: V gene, clone size, D gene, J gene, CDR3 protein, CDR3 DNA. D genes are given only for firm matches. Not every row has a clone size; where given, it reads once, few, many or a size class.

v_call: TRBV4-1; clone_size: -; d_call: TRBD2; j_call: TRBJ2-3; cdr3_aa: CASSQVGLAWVDTQYF; cdr3_nt: TGCGCCAGCAGCCAAGTGGGACTAGCGTGGGTAGATACGCAGTATTTT
v_call: TRBV5-6; clone_size: -; d_call: -; j_call: TRBJ1-2; cdr3_aa: CASSRRGGASYGYTF; cdr3_nt: TGTGCCAGCAGCCGACGGGGGGGCGCATCCTATGGCTACACCTTC
v_call: TRBV7-7; clone_size: -; d_call: -; j_call: TRBJ2-5; cdr3_aa: CASSLDLGRETQYF; cdr3_nt: TGTGCTAGCAGCTTAGATTTGGGGAGGGAGACCCAGTACTTC
v_call: TRBV27; clone_size: -; d_call: -; j_call: TRBJ2-3; cdr3_aa: CASSLFREQGRKTDTQYF; cdr3_nt: TGTGCCAGCAGTTTATTTAGGGAGCAGGGGCGTAAAACAGATACGCAGTATTTT
v_call: TRBV11-2; clone_size: -; d_call: TRBD1; j_call: TRBJ2-7; cdr3_aa: CASIDRGISYEQYF; cdr3_nt: TGTGCCAGCATCGACAGGGGAATCTCCTACGAGCAGTACTTC
v_call: TRBV7-9; clone_size: few; d_call: TRBD1; j_call: TRBJ1-1; cdr3_aa: CASSLTRGDTEAFF; cdr3_nt: TGTGCCAGCAGCTTAACCAGGGGGGACACTGAAGCTTTCTTT
v_call: TRBV5-1; clone_size: -; d_call: -; j_call: TRBJ1-2; cdr3_aa: CASSLERGGYTF; cdr3_nt: TGCGCCAGCAGCTTGGAGCGGGGAGGCTACACCTTC
v_call: TRBV4-3; clone_size: -; d_call: -; j_call: TRBJ1-4; cdr3_aa: CASSLTGRMNEKLFF; cdr3_nt: TGCGCCAGCAGCCTCACCGGACGGATGAATGAAAAACTGTTTTTT
v_call: TRBV4-2; clone_size: few; d_call: TRBD1; j_call: TRBJ2-2; cdr3_aa: CASSPQGQGVRGELFF; cdr3_nt: TGTGCCAGCAGCCCCCAAGGACAGGGGGTACGGGGGGAGCTGTTTTTT
v_call: TRBV10-2; clone_size: -; d_call: -; j_call: TRBJ1-4; cdr3_aa: CASSEFRRGGEKLFF; cdr3_nt: TGCGCCAGCAGTGAGTTTCGGAGAGGGGGGGAAAAACTGTTTTTT
v_call: TRBV5-4; clone_size: -; d_call: -; j_call: TRBJ2-5; cdr3_aa: CASSLSVRQRETQYF; cdr3_nt: TGTGCCAGCAGCTTAAGCGTTAGACAGAGAGAGACCCAGTACTTC
v_call: TRBV6-6; clone_size: -; d_call: TRBD1; j_call: TRBJ2-7; cdr3_aa: CASRNRDRGLHEQYF; cdr3_nt: TGTGCCAGCAGGAACCGGGACAGGGGTTTGCACGAGCAGTACTTC
v_call: TRBV29-1; clone_size: -; d_call: -; j_call: TRBJ1-5; cdr3_aa: CSGGEKNQPQHF; cdr3_nt: TGCAGCGGGGGGGAAAAAAATCAGCCCCAGCATTTT
v_call: TRBV30; clone_size: -; d_call: TRBD1; j_call: TRBJ2-5; cdr3_aa: CAWSVYRGLAETQYF; cdr3_nt: TGTGCCTGGAGTGTATACAGGGGGCTTGCAGAGACCCAGTACTTC
v_call: TRBV2; clone_size: -; d_call: TRBD1; j_call: TRBJ2-2; cdr3_aa: CASRGQGDTGELFF; cdr3_nt: TGTGCCAGCAGGGGACAGGGGGACACCGGGGAGCTGTTTTTT
v_call: TRBV9; clone_size: -; d_call: TRBD2; j_call: TRBJ2-3; cdr3_aa: CASSSDSGGSATDTQYF; cdr3_nt: TGTGCCAGCAGCTCTGATAGCGGGGGGTCGGCTACAGATACGCAGTATTTT
v_call: TRBV4-3; clone_size: -; d_call: -; j_call: TRBJ2-7; cdr3_aa: CASSQGGGTSPYEQYF; cdr3_nt: TGCGCCAGCAGCCAAGGTGGAGGGACAAGTCCCTACGAGCAGTACTTC
v_call: TRBV4-2; clone_size: -; d_call: TRBD2; j_call: TRBJ2-5; cdr3_aa: CASSQDHKRGGLETQYF; cdr3_nt: TGTGCCAGCAGCCAAGATCACAAGCGGGGGGGCCTAGAGACCCAGTACTTC
v_call: TRBV5-8; clone_size: -; d_call: TRBD2; j_call: TRBJ2-3; cdr3_aa: CASRAGLDAQYF; cdr3_nt: TGTGCCAGCAGGGCGGGACTAGATGCGCAGTATTTT
v_call: TRBV30; clone_size: -; d_call: TRBD1; j_call: TRBJ1-1; cdr3_aa: CAWSVRGAGQGFFGTEAFF; cdr3_nt: TGTGCCTGGAGTGTACGGGGAGCGGGACAGGGGTTTTTCGGCACTGAAGCTTTCTTT
v_call: TRBV29-1; clone_size: -; d_call: -; j_call: TRBJ2-5; cdr3_aa: CSVRSQSRETQYF; cdr3_nt: TGCAGCGTTCGGTCACAGTCAAGGGAGACCCAGTACTTC
v_call: TRBV6-5; clone_size: -; d_call: TRBD1; j_call: TRBJ2-7; cdr3_aa: CASSNRDRNYEQYF; cdr3_nt: TGTGCCAGCAGTAATCGGGACAGGAACTACGAGCAGTACTTC
v_call: TRBV5-4; clone_size: -; d_call: -; j_call: TRBJ1-1; cdr3_aa: CASSLGSPMNTEAFF; cdr3_nt: TGTGCCAGCAGCTTAGGCAGCCCCATGAACACTGAAGCTTTCTTT
v_call: TRBV6-4; clone_size: -; d_call: TRBD1; j_call: TRBJ1-5; cdr3_aa: CASKKSKTGKRNQPQHF; cdr3_nt: TGTGCCAGCAAAAAATCCAAGACAGGGAAAAGGAATCAGCCCCAGCATTTT
v_call: TRBV19; clone_size: -; d_call: TRBD1; j_call: TRBJ2-7; cdr3_aa: CASSMLGRQGTYEQYF; cdr3_nt: TGTGCCAGTAGTATGTTAGGGAGACAGGGAACCTACGAGCAGTACTTC
v_call: TRBV5-1; clone_size: -; d_call: -; j_call: TRBJ1-2; cdr3_aa: CASSPQGPNYGYTF; cdr3_nt: TGCGCCAGCAGCCCACAAGGCCCTAACTATGGCTACACCTTC
v_call: TRBV10-3; clone_size: -; d_call: TRBD1; j_call: TRBJ1-5; cdr3_aa: CAISANTGGGQPQHF; cdr3_nt: TGTGCCATCAGTGCTAACACAGGGGGTGGTCAGCCCCAGCATTTT
v_call: TRBV7-3; clone_size: -; d_call: -; j_call: TRBJ1-1; cdr3_aa: CASSSQGNTEAFF; cdr3_nt: TGTGCCAGCAGCTCCCAGGGGAACACTGAAGCTTTCTTT
v_call: TRBV25-1; clone_size: -; d_call: -; j_call: TRBJ2-2; cdr3_aa: CASSEASGELFF; cdr3_nt: TGTGCCAGCAGTGAGGCCTCCGGGGAGCTGTTTTTT
v_call: TRBV7-2; clone_size: -; d_call: -; j_call: TRBJ2-7; cdr3_aa: CASSLVQAYEQYF; cdr3_nt: TGTGCCAGCAGCTTAGTCCAGGCCTACGAGCAGTACTTC
v_call: TRBV5-4; clone_size: -; d_call: TRBD1; j_call: TRBJ1-4; cdr3_aa: CASSLGYRGEKLFF; cdr3_nt: TGTGCCAGCAGCTTGGGGTACAGGGGTGAAAAACTGTTTTTT
v_call: TRBV28; clone_size: -; d_call: -; j_call: TRBJ2-6; cdr3_aa: CAGGSGANVLTF; cdr3_nt: TGTGCCGGGGGATCTGGGGCCAACGTCCTGACTTTC
v_call: TRBV28; clone_size: -; d_call: -; j_call: TRBJ1-5; cdr3_aa: CASSQGLGQPQHF; cdr3_nt: TGTGCCAGTTCCCAGGGTTTGGGCCAGCCCCAGCATTTT
v_call: TRBV10-3; clone_size: -; d_call: -; j_call: TRBJ1-1; cdr3_aa: CAISNRDQDEAFF; cdr3_nt: TGTGCCATCAGTAACAGGGACCAGGATGAAGCTTTCTTT
v_call: TRBV7-3; clone_size: -; d_call: -; j_call: TRBJ2-1; cdr3_aa: CASSLGMGGSYNEQFF; cdr3_nt: TGTGCCAGCAGCCTCGGGATGGGAGGCTCCTACAATGAGCAGTTCTTC
v_call: TRBV28; clone_size: -; d_call: -; j_call: TRBJ1-2; cdr3_aa: CASSSAGYGYTF; cdr3_nt: TGTGCCAGTAGTTCGGCGGGCTATGGCTACACCTTC
v_call: TRBV7-9; clone_size: -; d_call: -; j_call: TRBJ2-3; cdr3_aa: CASSLSGVKDTQYF; cdr3_nt: TGTGCCAGCAGCTTATCGGGGGTCAAAGATACGCAGTATTTT
v_call: TRBV19; clone_size: -; d_call: -; j_call: TRBJ1-5; cdr3_aa: CASSIKVDSNQPQHF; cdr3_nt: TGTGCCAGTAGTATTAAGGTCGACAGCAATCAGCCCCAGCATTTT
v_call: TRBV18; clone_size: few; d_call: TRBD1; j_call: TRBJ1-1; cdr3_aa: CASSDGQGALTEAFF; cdr3_nt: TGTGCCAGCTCGGATGGACAGGGGGCTTTGACTGAAGCTTTCTTT
v_call: TRBV5-3; clone_size: -; d_call: -; j_call: TRBJ1-4; cdr3_aa: CARSLFRWCILFF; cdr3_nt: TGTGCCAGAAGCTTGTTTAGGTGGTGTATACTGTTTTTT
v_call: TRBV14; clone_size: -; d_call: -; j_call: TRBJ2-1; cdr3_aa: CASSQAGTQGRNEQFF; cdr3_nt: TGTGCCAGCAGCCAAGCCGGGACCCAGGGAAGGAATGAGCAGTTCTTC
v_call: TRBV30; clone_size: -; d_call: TRBD2; j_call: TRBJ2-5; cdr3_aa: CASELSGVSTQYF; cdr3_nt: TGTGCCTCGGAACTGAGCGGGGTTTCGACCCAGTACTTC
v_call: TRBV7-8; clone_size: -; d_call: -; j_call: TRBJ1-5; cdr3_aa: CASSGYIHSNQPQHF; cdr3_nt: TGTGCCAGCAGCGGGTACATTCATAGCAATCAGCCCCAGCATTTT
v_call: TRBV30; clone_size: -; d_call: -; j_call: TRBJ2-3; cdr3_aa: CAWSVRKGTSTDTQYF; cdr3_nt: TGTGCCTGGAGTGTACGCAAGGGAACCAGCACAGATACGCAGTATTTT
v_call: TRBV18; clone_size: few; d_call: -; j_call: TRBJ2-1; cdr3_aa: CASSTYNEQFF; cdr3_nt: TGTGCCAGCTCAACGTACAATGAGCAGTTCTTC
v_call: TRBV11-2; clone_size: once; d_call: -; j_call: TRBJ1-3; cdr3_aa: CASSLRGLGNTIYF; cdr3_nt: TGTGCCAGCAGCTTAAGGGGTTTAGGAAACACCATATATTTT
v_call: TRBV5-6; clone_size: -; d_call: -; j_call: TRBJ1-3; cdr3_aa: CASSLGPEGNTIYF; cdr3_nt: TGTGCCAGCAGCTTGGGACCAGAGGGAAACACCATATATTTT
v_call: TRBV9; clone_size: once; d_call: TRBD1; j_call: TRBJ2-1; cdr3_aa: CASSQGTGKSNEQFF; cdr3_nt: TGTGCCAGCAGCCAAGGGACAGGGAAATCCAATGAGCAGTTCTTC
v_call: TRBV5-6; clone_size: -; d_call: TRBD1; j_call: TRBJ2-7; cdr3_aa: CASSWDRGGEQYF; cdr3_nt: TGTGCCAGCAGCTGGGACAGGGGAGGCGAGCAGTACTTC
v_call: TRBV28; clone_size: -; d_call: TRBD1; j_call: TRBJ1-1; cdr3_aa: CAAKGQVDEAFF; cdr3_nt: TGTGCCGCTAAGGGACAGGTAGATGAAGCTTTCTTT
v_call: TRBV4-2; clone_size: -; d_call: TRBD2; j_call: TRBJ2-1; cdr3_aa: CASSQDGGAYNEQFF; cdr3_nt: TGTGCCAGCAGCCAAGACGGGGGGGCCTACAATGAGCAGTTCTTC
v_call: TRBV28; clone_size: -; d_call: TRBD1; j_call: TRBJ1-2; cdr3_aa: CASSSGQGYYGYTF; cdr3_nt: TGTGCCAGCAGTTCCGGACAGGGTTACTATGGCTACACCTTC
v_call: TRBV5-1; clone_size: few; d_call: TRBD2; j_call: TRBJ2-5; cdr3_aa: CASSSLSGGGRETQYF; cdr3_nt: TGCGCCAGCAGCTCGCTGTCTGGCGGGGGTAGGGAGACCCAGTACTTC
v_call: TRBV21-1; clone_size: -; d_call: -; j_call: TRBJ1-1; cdr3_aa: CASSKVGGRGTEAFF; cdr3_nt: TGTGCCAGCAGTAAAGTAGGGGGTCGTGGCACTGAAGCTTTCTTT
v_call: TRBV11-2; clone_size: -; d_call: -; j_call: TRBJ1-1; cdr3_aa: CASSFNREGTEAFF; cdr3_nt: TGTGCCAGCAGCTTTAACCGGGAAGGCACTGAAGCTTTCTTT
v_call: TRBV6-6; clone_size: few; d_call: -; j_call: TRBJ2-2; cdr3_aa: CASNRGPNTGELFF; cdr3_nt: TGTGCCAGCAACCGGGGTCCTAACACCGGGGAGCTGTTTTTT
v_call: TRBV7-2; clone_size: -; d_call: -; j_call: TRBJ2-2; cdr3_aa: CASSLEGFYTGELFF; cdr3_nt: TGTGCCAGCAGCTTAGAAGGGTTCTACACCGGGGAGCTGTTTTTT
v_call: TRBV27; clone_size: few; d_call: -; j_call: TRBJ1-2; cdr3_aa: CASSDQRKANYGYTF; cdr3_nt: TGTGCCAGCAGTGATCAGCGAAAAGCTAACTATGGCTACACCTTC
v_call: TRBV30; clone_size: -; d_call: -; j_call: TRBJ2-5; cdr3_aa: CAWGEGRQETQYF; cdr3_nt: TGTGCCTGGGGAGAGGGGAGGCAGGAGACCCAGTACTTC